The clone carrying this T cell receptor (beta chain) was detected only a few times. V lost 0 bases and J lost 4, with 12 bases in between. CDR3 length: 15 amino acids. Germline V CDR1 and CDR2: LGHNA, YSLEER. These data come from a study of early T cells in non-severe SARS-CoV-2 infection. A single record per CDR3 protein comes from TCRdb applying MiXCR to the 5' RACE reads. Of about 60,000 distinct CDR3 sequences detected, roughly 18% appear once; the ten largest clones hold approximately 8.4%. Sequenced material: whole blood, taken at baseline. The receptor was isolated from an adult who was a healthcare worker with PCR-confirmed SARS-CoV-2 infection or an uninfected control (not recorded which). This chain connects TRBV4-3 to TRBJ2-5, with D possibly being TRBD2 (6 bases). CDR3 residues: CASSQDSLASETQYF. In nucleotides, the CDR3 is TGCGCCAGCAGCCAAGACTCCCTAGCGTCAGAGACCCAGTACTTC.